The 24 T cell receptor beta chains given below trace back to one sample, sequenced in a study of T cell repertoires in cytomegalovirus infection. TCRdb redid the calling of the reads with MiXCR, one entry per CDR3 protein. The sample records around 350,000 distinct CDR3 sequences, roughly 18% being singletons. Sequencing was carried out using PBMCs. The receptors originated from a human donor in good health (CMV status not recorded). Some clones in this sample may be carry-over from other donors' samples.

This clonotype was counted ten times or more. The rearrangement links TRBV7-2 to TRBJ2-7; 8 positions match TRBD2. The germline V gene encodes CDR1 SGHTA and CDR2 FQGNSA. Trimming at V came to 2 bases and at J to 3 bases, leaving 6 bases not matched to a gene. The CDR3 is 15 residues long. The DNA for the CDR3 is TGTGCCAGCAGCTTATCGGGAGGGTTGAGCTACGAGCAGTACTTC. Translating gives CASSLSGGLSYEQYF.

A few counts support this clonotype. V gene TRBV5-4 combines with J gene TRBJ2-7; D may be TRBD1 (5 bases). CDR1 is SGHNT and CDR2 is YYREEE in the germline V gene (reference sequence). The CDR3 totals 14 residues. With 1 base removed from V and 1 base from J, the gap between germline ends came to 9 bases. DNA for the CDR3: TGTGCCAGCAGCTTGCCAGGGCCTTCCTACGAGCAGTACTTC. This translates into CASSLPGPSYEQYF. The full variable domain, completed using reference TRBV5-4 and TRBJ2-7, is ETGVTQSPTHLIKTRGQQVTLRCSSQSGHNTVSWYQQALGQGPQFIFQYYREEENGRGNFPPRFSGLQFPNYSSELNVNALELDDSALYLCASSLPGPSYEQYFGPGTRLTVT.

The table lists this clonotype with many counts. This chain links TRBV6-5 with TRBJ1-2; unclear D gene. The CDR3 loop spans 12 amino acids. Trimming removed 6 bases at V and 0 bases at J, with 5 bases between. Germline-derived CDR1 and CDR2 are MNHEY and SVGAGI. CDR3 region: CASSEANYGYTF. In nucleotides, the CDR3 is TGTGCCAGCAGCGAAGCTAACTATGGCTACACCTTC.

This clonotype showed up many times. The chain has TRBV7-2 and TRBJ1-1; D ambiguous. Germline CDR1 is SGHTA and CDR2 is FQGNSA. With 2 bases removed from V and 2 bases from J, the gap between germline ends came to 6 bases. The CDR3 is 13 amino acids. The CDR3 region is CASSLITNTEAFF. CDR3 sequence (DNA): TGTGCCAGCAGCTTAATAACCAACACTGAAGCTTTCTTT.

This clonotype was counted between two and nine times. This chain links TRBV6-6 with TRBJ1-4; D remains ambiguous. The V end lost 8 bases, the J end lost 6 bases, and 19 bases lay between the germline ends. CDR1 MNHNY and CDR2 SVGAGI come from the germline V gene (reference sequence). The CDR3 spans 15 residues. CDR3 region: CASRRVAPRDEKLFF. Written as DNA, the CDR3 is TGTGCCAGCCGGCGGGTGGCCCCAAGGGATGAAAAACTGTTTTTT.

This clonotype was counted only a few times. This chain links TRBV6-2 or TRBV6-3 with TRBJ2-2; 7 bases fit TRBD1. The germline CDR1 and CDR2 sequences are MNHEY and SVGEGT. This CDR3 has 14 amino acids. The V segment lost 7 bases and the J segment 7 bases; nucleotides outside the gene matches: 9. CDR3 sequence (DNA): TGTGCCAGCAACAACAGGGGAAGGGACGGGGAGCTGTTTTTT. Amino acids: CASNNRGRDGELFF.

This clonotype was seen repeatedly, ten times or more. The chain links TRBV28 to TRBJ1-5, with D unresolved. The CDR3 has 14 amino acids. The germline V gene encodes CDR1 MDHEN and CDR2 SYDVKM. V gave up 7 bases and J gave up 4 bases, with 14 bases separating them. As DNA, the CDR3 is TGTGCCAGCAAAGGCGGAACCCAAAATCAGCCCCAGCATTTT. This encodes CASKGGTQNQPQHF.

The chain is built from TRBV6-1 and TRBJ2-3, with D perhaps matching TRBD1 or TRBD2 (5 bases each). Germline assignment: CDR1 MNHNS and CDR2 SASEGT. This CDR3 region has 13 residues. Trimming took off 8 bases at V and 3 bases at J, with 12 bases between the two ends. CDR3 DNA: TGTGCCAGCTGGGTTGGGGGAACAGATACGCAGTATTTT. Translation gives CASWVGGTDTQYF.

There are a few counts of this clonotype. The chain joins TRBV2 to TRBJ1-5, with D possibly matching TRBD1 (6 bases). V shed 7 bases and J shed 9 bases, with 16 bases lying between them. The CDR3 is 13 amino acids. The germline V gene encodes CDR1 SNHLY and CDR2 FYNNEI. The CDR3 reads CASKGDTPWPQHF. CDR3 nucleotides: TGTGCCAGCAAAGGGGACACCCCGTGGCCCCAGCATTTT.

This clonotype was seen only a few times. This rearrangement joins TRBV20-1 to TRBJ1-5, with TRBD1 matching 9 bases. The CDR3 contains 14 residues. The ends lost 3 bases at V and 6 bases at J; junction bases unmatched: 6. Germline CDR1 is DFQATT and CDR2 is SNEGSKA (reference sequence). The CDR3 here is CSASDTGGGQPQHF. The CDR3 DNA sequence: TGCAGTGCTAGTGATACAGGGGGCGGTCAGCCCCAGCATTTT.

The rearrangement links TRBV2 to TRBJ1-6, with D uncertain. The V gene lost 11 bases and the J gene lost 0 bases, with 14 bases spanning the gap. Germline CDR1 reads SNHLY; CDR2 reads FYNNEI. CDR3 length: 15 residues. Here the CDR3 DNA reads TGTGCCCCCTCGGACGAGAGCTCCTATAATTCACCCCTCCACTTT. Protein sequence: CAPSDESSYNSPLHF.

In this sample, this clonotype turned up a few times. V is TRBV4-1 and J is TRBJ2-7; the match to TRBD2 covers 14 bases. CDR1 is MGHRA and CDR2 is YSYEKL in the germline V gene. The V gene end was trimmed by 1 base and the J gene end by 2 bases; junction bases not matched to a gene: 1. The CDR3 runs 16 residues. DNA of the CDR3: TGCGCCAGCAGCCAAGGACTAGCGGGAGGGGCCTACGAGCAGTACTTC. It encodes CASSQGLAGGAYEQYF.

There are many counts of this clonotype. The chain employs TRBV12-3 or TRBV12-4 and TRBJ1-2; D remains unclear. The CDR3 runs to 14 residues. The V end lost 7 bases, the J end lost 8 bases, and 20 bases lay between the germline ends. The CDR3 region is CASIYPSASGGYTF. The DNA for the CDR3 is TGTGCCAGCATCTATCCATCCGCCAGCGGGGGCTACACCTTC.

The chain uses TRBV7-9 and TRBJ2-7; D is possibly TRBD1 (5 bases). The germline CDR1 and CDR2 sequences are SEHNR and FQNEAQ (reference sequence). Trimming pared 4 bases from V and 4 bases from J, leaving 11 bases between. There are 13 residues in the CDR3. The CDR3 DNA follows: TGTGCCAGCAGCTCACAGGTGAAGTACGAGCAGTACTTC. Protein: CASSSQVKYEQYF.

This chain joins TRBV28 and TRBJ1-3; no reliable D call. The V and J ends lost 6 bases and 3 bases respectively, with 15 bases between them. The CDR3 runs to 15 residues. The germline CDR1 and CDR2 sequences are MDHEN and SYDVKM. In DNA, the CDR3 is TGTGCCAGCAGCCAAGGTGGGGAAGGTGGAAACACCATATATTTT. It yields the protein CASSQGGEGGNTIYF.

This clonotype came up many times. The chain recombines TRBV7-8 with TRBJ2-6; either TRBD1 or TRBD2 may fit D (5 bases each). The CDR3 loop spans 16 amino acids. The V gene's germline CDR1 is SGHVS and CDR2 FQNEAQ. V lost 5 bases, J lost 0 bases, and 11 bases lay in between. The CDR3 is CASSPPGTSGANVLTF. CDR3 DNA sequence: TGTGCCAGCAGCCCCCCTGGGACCTCTGGGGCCAACGTCCTGACTTTC.

This clonotype occurred a few times. CDR3 in DNA: TGTGCCATCAGTGAGATCCCTCAGACTAGCGGGCACAATGAGCAGTTCTTC. This sequence encodes CAISEIPQTSGHNEQFF. V usage is TRBV10-3 and J usage is TRBJ2-1; 10 bases are shared with TRBD2. The germline CDR1 and CDR2 sequences are ENHRY and SYGVKD. This CDR3 spans 17 amino acids. Trimming cost V 2 bases and J 5 bases; bases outside gene matches: 9.

This clonotype occurred a few times. V and J are TRBV20-1 and TRBJ2-2, with 10 positions matching TRBD1. CDR1 and CDR2 (germline): DFQATT, SNEGSKA (reference sequence). The trim removed 1 base at V and 7 bases at J, leaving 6 bases unmatched. CDR3 length equals 15 residues. The CDR3 is CSARGQGAQIGELFF. Here the CDR3 DNA reads TGCAGTGCTAGAGGACAGGGGGCGCAAATCGGGGAGCTGTTTTTT.

This clonotype was observed a handful of times. The CDR3 region has the DNA TGTGCCAGCAGCTTGGACCCTACAGGGGGTAATGAAAAACTGTTTTTT. Encoded protein: CASSLDPTGGNEKLFF. This rearrangement joins TRBV5-5 to TRBJ1-4, with TRBD1 identical over 8 bases. The length of the CDR3 is 16 residues. Losses at the gene ends were 0 bases for V and 4 bases for J; bases not matched to a gene: 5. Germline loops: CDR1 SGHKS, CDR2 YYEKEE (reference sequence).

The chain carries TRBV18 and TRBJ1-6, with 8 bases fitting TRBD1. CDR1 is KGHSH and CDR2 is LQKENI in the germline V gene. With 6 bases clipped from V and 9 bases from J, the junction kept 7 bases outside the gene matches. The CDR3 is 14 amino acids. The CDR3 loop reads CASSLTGDTSPLHF. The DNA of the CDR3 is TGTGCCAGCTCCCTGACAGGGGATACTTCACCCCTCCACTTT.

This clonotype was picked up a small number of times. J is TRBJ1-3 and V is TRBV12-3 or TRBV12-4; D call uncertain. This CDR3 comprises 13 residues. Trimming stripped 7 bases from V and 3 bases from J, with 10 bases between. The CDR3 DNA reads as TGTGCCAGCACTCTACATATTGGAAACACCATATATTTT. Translating gives CASTLHIGNTIYF.

The rearrangement joins TRBV27 to TRBJ1-6; D ambiguous. Trimming removed 6 bases from V and 9 bases from J, with 9 bases in between. The CDR3 totals 12 residues. CDR1 is MNHEY, CDR2 SMNVEV, per germline (reference sequence). CDR3 protein: CASRILGSPLHF. Written as DNA, the CDR3 is TGTGCCAGCAGAATCTTAGGTTCACCCCTCCACTTT.

The chain recombines TRBV15 with TRBJ1-1; D is unclear. Germline lookup yields CDR1 LNHNV and CDR2 YYDKDF (reference sequence). The CDR3 extends over 12 amino acids. V was cut by 0 bases and J by 11 bases, with 10 bases left in between. This chain's CDR3 is CATSRDRGQAFF. In DNA form, the CDR3 reads TGTGCCACCAGCAGAGACCGAGGCCAGGCTTTCTTT. Variable domain in full (rest from reference TRBV15 and TRBJ1-1): DAMVIQNPRYQVTQFGKPVTLSCSQTLNHNVMYWYQQKSSQAPKLLFHYYDKDFNNEADTPDNFQSRRPNTSFCFLDIRSPGLGDTAMYLCATSRDRGQAFFGQGTRLTVV.

This clonotype has ten or more counts. The rearrangement links TRBV7-9 to TRBJ1-1; D gene unclear. With 5 bases removed from V and 0 bases from J, the gap between germline ends came to 7 bases. Germline V CDR1 and CDR2: SEHNR, FQNEAQ (reference sequence). This CDR3 spans 13 amino acids. For the CDR3, the DNA is TGTGCCAGCAGCCAAAAAATGAACACTGAAGCTTTCTTT. It is translated as CASSQKMNTEAFF.